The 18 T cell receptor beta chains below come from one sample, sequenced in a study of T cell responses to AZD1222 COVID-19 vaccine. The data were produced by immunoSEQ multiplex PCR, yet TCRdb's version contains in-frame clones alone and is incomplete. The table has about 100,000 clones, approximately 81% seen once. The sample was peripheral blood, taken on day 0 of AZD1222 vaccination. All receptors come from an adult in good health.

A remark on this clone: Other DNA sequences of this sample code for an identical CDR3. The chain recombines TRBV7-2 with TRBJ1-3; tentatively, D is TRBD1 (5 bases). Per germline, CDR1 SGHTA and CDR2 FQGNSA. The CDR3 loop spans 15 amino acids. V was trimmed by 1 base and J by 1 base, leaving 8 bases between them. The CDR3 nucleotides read TGTGCCAGCAGCTTAGGGGGGTATTCTGGAAACACCATATATTTT. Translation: CASSLGGYSGNTIYF. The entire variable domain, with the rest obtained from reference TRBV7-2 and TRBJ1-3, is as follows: GAGVSQSPSNKVTEKGKDVELRCDPISGHTALYWYRQSLGQGLEFLIYFQGNSAPDKSGLPSDRFSAERTGGSVSTLTIQRTQQEDSAVYLCASSLGGYSGNTIYFGEGSWLTVV.

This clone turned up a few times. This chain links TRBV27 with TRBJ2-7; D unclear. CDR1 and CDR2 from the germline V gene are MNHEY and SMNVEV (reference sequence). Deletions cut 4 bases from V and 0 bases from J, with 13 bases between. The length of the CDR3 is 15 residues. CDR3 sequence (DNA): TGTGCCAGCAGTTCCCGAAACTGGAGCTCCTACGAGCAGTACTTC. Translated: CASSSRNWSSYEQYF.

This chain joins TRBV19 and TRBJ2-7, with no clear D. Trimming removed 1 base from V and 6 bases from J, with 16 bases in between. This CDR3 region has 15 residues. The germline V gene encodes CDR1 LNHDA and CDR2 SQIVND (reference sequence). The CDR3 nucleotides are TGTGCCAGTAGTATAGTTAAAGGGCAGGCCGGCGAGCAGTACTTC. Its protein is CASSIVKGQAGEQYF.

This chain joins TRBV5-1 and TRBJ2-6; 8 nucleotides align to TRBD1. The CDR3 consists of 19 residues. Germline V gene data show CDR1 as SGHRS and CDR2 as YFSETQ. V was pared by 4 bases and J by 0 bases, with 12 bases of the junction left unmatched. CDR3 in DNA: TGCGCCAGCAGCCCGCGGGGACAGGCCGCCCTCTCTGGGGCCAACGTCCTGACTTTC. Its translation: CASSPRGQAALSGANVLTF.

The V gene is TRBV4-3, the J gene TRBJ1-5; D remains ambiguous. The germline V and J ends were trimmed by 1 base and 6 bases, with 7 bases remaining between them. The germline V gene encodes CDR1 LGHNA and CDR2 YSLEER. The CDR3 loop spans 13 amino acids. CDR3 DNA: TGCGCCAGCAGCCAAGTAATCGGTCAGCCCCAGCATTTT. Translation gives CASSQVIGQPQHF.

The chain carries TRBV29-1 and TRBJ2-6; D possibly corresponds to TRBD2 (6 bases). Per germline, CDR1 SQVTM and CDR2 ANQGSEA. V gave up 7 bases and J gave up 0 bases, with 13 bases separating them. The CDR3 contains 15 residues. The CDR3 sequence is CSAGTRGSGANVLTF. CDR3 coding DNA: TGCAGCGCCGGGACTCGTGGCTCTGGGGCCAACGTCCTGACTTTC.

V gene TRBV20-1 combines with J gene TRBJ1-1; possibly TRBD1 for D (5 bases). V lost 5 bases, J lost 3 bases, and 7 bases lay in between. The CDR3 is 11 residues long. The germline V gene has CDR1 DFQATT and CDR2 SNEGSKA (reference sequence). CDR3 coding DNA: TGCAGTGCTCCAGGGCACACTGAAGCTTTCTTT. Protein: CSAPGHTEAFF.

CDR3: CASQAGSNNEQFF. The CDR3 DNA reads TGCGCCAGTCAAGCGGGGAGCAACAATGAGCAGTTCTTC. The chain joins TRBV10-2 to TRBJ2-1; 7 bases are a match to TRBD2. The CDR3 length is 13 residues. Germline V gene data show CDR1 as WSHSY and CDR2 as SAAADI. V shed 9 bases and J 5 bases; nucleotides not matched to a gene: 7.

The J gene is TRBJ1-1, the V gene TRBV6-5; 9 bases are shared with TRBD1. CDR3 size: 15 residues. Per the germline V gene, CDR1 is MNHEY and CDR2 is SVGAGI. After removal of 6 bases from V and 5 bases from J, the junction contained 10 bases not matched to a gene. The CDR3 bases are TGTGCCAGCAGAGACACCGGGACAGGGCGGACTGAAGCTTTCTTT. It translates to CASRDTGTGRTEAFF.

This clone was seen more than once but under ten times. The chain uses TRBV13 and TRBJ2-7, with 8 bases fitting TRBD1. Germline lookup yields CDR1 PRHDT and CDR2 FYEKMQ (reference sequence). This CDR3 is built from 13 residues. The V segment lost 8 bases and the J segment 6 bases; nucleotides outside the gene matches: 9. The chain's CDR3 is CASERQGASEQYF. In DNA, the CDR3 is TGTGCCAGCGAGCGGCAGGGGGCTTCCGAGCAGTACTTC.

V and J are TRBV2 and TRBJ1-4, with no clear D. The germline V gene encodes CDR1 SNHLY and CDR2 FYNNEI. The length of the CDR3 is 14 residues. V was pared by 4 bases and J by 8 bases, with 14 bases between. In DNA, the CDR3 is TGTGCCAGCAGTGTCGGTGGGGTCGACGAAAAACTGTTTTTT. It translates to CASSVGGVDEKLFF.

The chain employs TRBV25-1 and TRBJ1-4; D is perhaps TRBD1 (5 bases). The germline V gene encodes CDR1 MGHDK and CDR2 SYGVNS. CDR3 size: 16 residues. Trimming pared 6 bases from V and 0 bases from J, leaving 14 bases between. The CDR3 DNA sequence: TGTGCCAGCAGCCCGGGGGTGCCTGCAACTAATGAAAAACTGTTTTTT. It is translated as CASSPGVPATNEKLFF.

CDR3 amino acids: CASSTREGRNEQYF. CDR3 in DNA: TGTGCCAGCAGTACTAGGGAGGGCCGGAACGAGCAGTACTTC. The V gene is TRBV6-5, the J gene TRBJ2-7; the match to TRBD2 covers 7 bases. V dropped 5 bases and J dropped 5; count of bases not matched to a gene: 9. The CDR3 length is 14 residues. Germline assignment: CDR1 MNHEY and CDR2 SVGAGI.

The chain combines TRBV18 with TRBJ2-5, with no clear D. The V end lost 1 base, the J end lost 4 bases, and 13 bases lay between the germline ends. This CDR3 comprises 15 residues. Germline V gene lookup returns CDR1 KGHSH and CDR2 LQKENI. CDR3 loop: CASSPRAVTSETQYF. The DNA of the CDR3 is TGTGCCAGCTCACCACGGGCGGTAACTTCAGAGACCCAGTACTTC. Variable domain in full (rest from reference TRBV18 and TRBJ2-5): NAGVMQNPRHLVRRRGQEARLRCSPMKGHSHVYWYRQLPEEGLKFMVYLQKENIIDESGMPKERFSAEFPKEGPSILRIQQVVRGDSAAYFCASSPRAVTSETQYFGPGTRLLVL.

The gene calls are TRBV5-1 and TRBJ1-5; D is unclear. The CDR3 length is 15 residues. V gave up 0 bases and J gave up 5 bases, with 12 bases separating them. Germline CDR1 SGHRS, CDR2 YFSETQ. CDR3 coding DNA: TGCGCCAGCAGCTTGGACTTAGGTAGAGATCAGCCCCAGCATTTT. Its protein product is CASSLDLGRDQPQHF.

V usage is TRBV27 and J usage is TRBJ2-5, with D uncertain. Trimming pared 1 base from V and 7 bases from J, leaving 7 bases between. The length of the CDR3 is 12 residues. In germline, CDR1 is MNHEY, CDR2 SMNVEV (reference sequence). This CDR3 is CASSLYRGTQYF. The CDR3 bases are TGTGCCAGCAGTTTATATCGAGGGACCCAGTACTTC.

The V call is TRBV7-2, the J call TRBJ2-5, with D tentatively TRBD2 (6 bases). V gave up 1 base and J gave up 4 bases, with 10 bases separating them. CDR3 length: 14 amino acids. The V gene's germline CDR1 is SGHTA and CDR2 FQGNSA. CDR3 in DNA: TGTGCCAGCAGCTTAGGCGGGGTTCGAGAGACCCAGTACTTC. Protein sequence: CASSLGGVRETQYF.

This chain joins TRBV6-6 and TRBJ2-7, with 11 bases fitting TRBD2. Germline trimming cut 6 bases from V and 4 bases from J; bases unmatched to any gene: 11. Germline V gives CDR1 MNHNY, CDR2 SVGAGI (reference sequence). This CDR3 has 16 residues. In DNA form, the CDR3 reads TGTGCCAGCAGCCCCGGGTCTACTAGCGGGAGTTACGAGCAGTACTTC. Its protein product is CASSPGSTSGSYEQYF.